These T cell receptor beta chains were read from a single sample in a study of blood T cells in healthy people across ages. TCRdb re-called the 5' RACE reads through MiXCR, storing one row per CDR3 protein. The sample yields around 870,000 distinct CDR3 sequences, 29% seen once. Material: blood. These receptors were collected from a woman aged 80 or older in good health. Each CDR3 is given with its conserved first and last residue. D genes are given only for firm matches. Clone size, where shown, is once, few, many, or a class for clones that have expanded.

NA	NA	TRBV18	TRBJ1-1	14	TGTGCCAGCTCACCACGTGGGGACGGCCCCGAAGCTTTCTTT	CASSPRGDGPEAFF
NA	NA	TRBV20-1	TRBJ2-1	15	TGCAGTGCTCAGGACGGGGGAGCGCCCTACAATGAGCAGTTCTTC	CSAQDGGAPYNEQFF
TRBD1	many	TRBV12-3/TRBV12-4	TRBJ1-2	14	TGTGCCAGCAGTTTAGGGACAGGAGCCTATGGCTACACCTTC	CASSLGTGAYGYTF
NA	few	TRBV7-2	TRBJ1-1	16	TGTGCCAGCAGCCCTAAAATTTTGACAGGCAACACTGAAGCTTTCTTT	CASSPKILTGNTEAFF
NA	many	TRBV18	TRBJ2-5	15	TGTGCCAGCTCACCACCAACCCGAGGGGAAGAGACCCAGTACTTC	CASSPPTRGEETQYF
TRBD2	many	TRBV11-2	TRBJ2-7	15	TGTGCCAGCAGCCGAGGGACTAGCGGGGGTTACGAGCAGTACTTC	CASSRGTSGGYEQYF
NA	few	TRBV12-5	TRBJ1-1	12	TGTGCTAGTGGTTTAGGGGTGGATCAAGCTTTCTTT	CASGLGVDQAFF
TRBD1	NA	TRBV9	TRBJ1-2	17	TGTGCCAGCAGCGCCGTCCCGGGACAGGGGCGATTTTATGGCTACACCTTC	CASSAVPGQGRFYGYTF
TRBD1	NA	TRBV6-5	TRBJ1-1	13	TGTGCCAGCAGTTCCGACAGGGGGTGGGGAGCTTTCTTT	CASSSDRGWGAFF
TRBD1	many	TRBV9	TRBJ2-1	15	TGTGCCAGCAGCGTATTGGGACAGTCTCACAATGAGCAGTTCTTC	CASSVLGQSHNEQFF
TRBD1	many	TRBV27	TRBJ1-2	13	TGTGCCAGCAGTCGGACAGGGACTTATGGCTACACCTTC	CASSRTGTYGYTF
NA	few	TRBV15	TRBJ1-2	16	TGTGCCACCAGCAGAGATGTGGGGGTTTCGAGATATGGCTACACCTTC	CATSRDVGVSRYGYTF
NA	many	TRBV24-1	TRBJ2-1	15	TGTGCCACCAGTGAAACGGATAGCTCCTACAATGAGCAGTTCTTC	CATSETDSSYNEQFF
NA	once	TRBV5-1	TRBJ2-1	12	TGCGCCAGCAGCTTGGCGTTGAATGGGCAGTTCTTC	CASSLALNGQFF
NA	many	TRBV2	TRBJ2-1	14	TGTGCCAGCAGTGAAAGTAGGTTCTACAATGAGCAGTTCTTC	CASSESRFYNEQFF
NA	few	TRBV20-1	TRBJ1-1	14	TGCAGTGCTAGAGGCGTCTCGGGATCCACTGAAGCTTTCTTT	CSARGVSGSTEAFF
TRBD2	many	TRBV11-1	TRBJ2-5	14	TGTGCCAGCCACCGCGGGGGGCCTGGTGAGACCCAGTACTTC	CASHRGGPGETQYF
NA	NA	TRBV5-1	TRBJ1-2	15	TGCGCCAGCAGCAGATCTAGACAGGCGGTCCATGGCTACACCTTC	CASSRSRQAVHGYTF
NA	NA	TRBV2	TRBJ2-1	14	TGTGCCAGCAGTGAACAGGGAAGGCGCAATGAGCAGTTCTTC	CASSEQGRRNEQFF
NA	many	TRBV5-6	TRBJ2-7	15	TGTGCCAGCAGCTTAAGACCCGCTCCGGCCTACGAGCAGTACTTC	CASSLRPAPAYEQYF
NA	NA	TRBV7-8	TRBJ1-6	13	TGTGCCAGCAGCTTGCGGCGGGGATTACCCCTCCACTTT	CASSLRRGLPLHF
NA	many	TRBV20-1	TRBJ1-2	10	TGCAGTGTTAAGACAGGCGGCTACACCTTC	CSVKTGGYTF
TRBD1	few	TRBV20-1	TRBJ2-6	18	TGCAGTGCTAGAGATCGACGGACAGGGAGCTCTGGGGCCAACGTCCTGACTTTC	CSARDRRTGSSGANVLTF
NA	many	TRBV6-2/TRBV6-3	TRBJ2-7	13	TGTGCCAGCAGGGAAACGAGCTCCTACGAGCAGTACTTC	CASRETSSYEQYF
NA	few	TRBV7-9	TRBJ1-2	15	TGTGCCAGCAGCTCGGAGATCGGGGCTGTCTATGGCTACACCTTC	CASSSEIGAVYGYTF
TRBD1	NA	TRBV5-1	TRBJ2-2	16	TGCGCCAGCAGTAGAGACGGGACAGGGGCTCCCGGGGAGCTGTTTTTT	CASSRDGTGAPGELFF
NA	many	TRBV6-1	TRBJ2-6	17	TGTGCCAGCAGACAAGGGGGGGGCCCTTCTGGGGCCAACGTCCTGACTTTC	CASRQGGGPSGANVLTF
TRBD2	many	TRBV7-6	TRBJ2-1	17	TGTGCCAGCAGCTTAAAGCTAGCGGGGCCAACCTACAATGAGCAGTTCTTC	CASSLKLAGPTYNEQFF
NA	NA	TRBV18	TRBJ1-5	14	TGTGCCAGCTCACCTGCCCGGGGCGATCAGCCCCAGCATTTT	CASSPARGDQPQHF
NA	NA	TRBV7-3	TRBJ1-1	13	TGTGCCAGCAGCTTAGGGGGGGTCTCTGAAGCTTTCTTT	CASSLGGVSEAFF
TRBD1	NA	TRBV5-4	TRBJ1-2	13	TGTGCCAGCAGCCAAGGGGACAGGGAAGGCTACACCTTC	CASSQGDREGYTF
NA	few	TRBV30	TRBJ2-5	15	TGTGTCTGGAGTGTTGGGCTGTTGTACCAAGAGACCCAGTACTTC	CVWSVGLLYQETQYF
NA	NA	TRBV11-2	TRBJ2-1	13	TGTGCCAGCAGCTTTACGGAGGGGGATGAGCAGTTCTTC	CASSFTEGDEQFF
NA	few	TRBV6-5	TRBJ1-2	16	TGTGCCAGCAGTCGGACCCAGGTCAACATTGGTAACGGCTACACCTTC	CASSRTQVNIGNGYTF
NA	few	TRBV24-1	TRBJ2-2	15	TGTGCCACCACTGACACAACCGCGAACACCGGGGAGCTGTTTTTT	CATTDTTANTGELFF